This entry is about one T cell receptor (beta chain). Its antigen is not identified. This sample stems from a study of vaccination and CD4 T cells after COVID-19. As for the study in general: Stimulation used overlapping spike peptides from SARS-CoV-2, HCoV-NL63, HCoV-OC43 and HCoV-229E.

Study results and limitations: Vaccine-specific clones numbering 304 of 307 showed spike mono-reactivity in convalescent patients.

Treatment of the sample: approximately nine-day PBMC culture with coronavirus spike peptide pools or control peptides (ViraFEST assay). Sequencing of the DNA from cultured CD4+ T cells was carried out with the Oncomine TCR Beta short-read assay. TCRdb recomputed calls from the PCR reads with MiXCR, one row per CDR3 protein. The repertoire has 20,000 to 25,000 distinct CDR3 sequences, roughly 50% of them found once; the top ten carry 5% to 6.5%. The receptor comes from a human donor who had recovered from COVID-19. Input material: CD4+ T cells from blood, cultured in vitro.

The CDR3: CASSLVPAGDDTQYF. The CDR3 DNA reads TGTGCCAGCAGCTTAGTCCCCGCGGGGGATGATACGCAGTATTTT. J is TRBJ2-3 and V is TRBV11-2; TRBD2 aligns across 7 bases. Per the germline V gene, CDR1 is SGHAT and CDR2 is FQNNGV. The CDR3 totals 15 residues. J was trimmed by 6 bases and V by 1 base; bases with no gene match: 7.